Listed below are T cell receptor beta chains from one sample, sequenced in a study of T cell changes during pregnancy in multiple sclerosis. Profiling relied on immunoSEQ multiplex PCR, and the TCRdb table lists in-frame clones only, not all of them. The repertoire consists of just over 50,000 clones, with approximately 94% occurring once and the leading ten covering about 0.56%. The sample here was CD4+ T cells from peripheral blood mononuclear cells, taken in the second trimester of pregnancy. The receptors derive from a female donor with multiple sclerosis, enrolled in a pregnancy study. Each CDR3 is given with its conserved first and last residue. A D gene is named only where the DNA matches it firmly. Expanded clones get a size class; other rows say once, few or many, or leave the size out.

abundance | j_gene | d_gene | v_gene | CDR3aa | CDR3nt
NA | TRBJ2-1 | NA | TRBV5-1 | CASSPNTGTPYNEQFF | TGCGCCAGCAGCCCTAACACCGGGACACCTTACAATGAGCAGTTCTTC
NA | TRBJ1-2 | TRBD1 | TRBV5-5 | CASSLGQGAGGYTF | TGTGCCAGCAGCTTGGGACAGGGGGCAGGTGGCTACACCTTC
once | TRBJ2-5 | TRBD1 | TRBV6-1 | CASSEPGQVLETQYF | TGTGCCAGCAGTGAACCGGGACAGGTTTTGGAGACCCAGTACTTC
NA | TRBJ1-1 | NA | TRBV6-5 | CASSSGGGRPEAFF | TGTGCCAGCAGCTCCGGGGGGGGGAGGCCTGAAGCTTTCTTT
NA | TRBJ2-5 | TRBD1 | TRBV6-5 | CASSPLQGKETQYF | TGTGCCAGCAGTCCGTTACAGGGGAAAGAGACCCAGTACTTC
NA | TRBJ2-7 | NA | TRBV4-2 | CASSQGRGAGSSSYEQYF | TGTGCCAGCAGCCAGGGGCGCGGTGCCGGATCGAGCTCCTACGAGCAGTACTTC
NA | TRBJ2-5 | TRBD2 | TRBV19 | CASRSGLLSRETQYF | TGTGCCAGTAGGTCGGGACTACTCAGTCGGGAGACCCAGTACTTC
NA | TRBJ1-4 | NA | TRBV19 | CASSVTHEKLFF | TGTGCCAGTAGTGTAACACATGAAAAACTGTTTTTT
NA | TRBJ1-1 | TRBD1 | TRBV5-6 | CASGPQGVDTEAFF | TGTGCCAGCGGACCCCAGGGGGTGGACACTGAAGCTTTCTTT
NA | TRBJ1-5 | TRBD1 | TRBV7-6 | CASSSPGQGEPQHF | TGTGCCAGCAGCTCGCCGGGACAGGGAGAGCCCCAGCATTTT
NA | TRBJ1-5 | TRBD1 | TRBV7-8 | CASSVGTGILNQPQHF | TGTGCCAGCAGCGTTGGGACAGGTATACTGAATCAGCCCCAGCATTTT
NA | TRBJ2-7 | TRBD1 | TRBV5-4 | CASSREDRGFSYEQYF | TGTGCCAGCAGCAGGGAGGACAGGGGTTTCTCCTACGAGCAGTACTTC
NA | TRBJ2-5 | NA | TRBV7-2 | CASSRARLAETQYF | TGTGCCAGCAGCCGAGCGCGACTCGCGGAGACCCAGTACTTC
NA | TRBJ2-7 | NA | TRBV10-3 | CAISDRIYEQYF | TGTGCCATCAGTGACCGTATCTACGAGCAGTACTTC
NA | TRBJ1-5 | TRBD1 | TRBV28 | CASSLLTGGNQPQHF | TGTGCCAGCAGTTTACTGACAGGGGGCAATCAGCCCCAGCATTTT
NA | TRBJ2-3 | TRBD2 | TRBV7-9 | CASSMGTSGLTDTQYF | TGTGCCAGCAGCATGGGGACTAGCGGACTCACAGATACGCAGTATTTT
NA | TRBJ1-3 | NA | TRBV14 | CASSPRDKERGGEKPGNTIYF | TGTGCCAGCAGCCCCCGGGATAAGGAACGGGGGGGGGAAAAACCTGGAAACACCATATATTTT
NA | TRBJ2-3 | TRBD2 | TRBV7-8 | CASSLALATSVGTQYF | TGTGCCAGCAGCTTAGCGCTGGCCACTAGCGTGGGTACGCAGTATTTT
NA | TRBJ2-3 | TRBD2 | TRBV5-6 | CASSWGGTIGTDTQYF | TGTGCCAGCAGCTGGGGCGGGACTATAGGCACAGATACGCAGTATTTT
NA | TRBJ2-1 | TRBD2 | TRBV14 | CASSLARPTSGFYNEQFF | TGTGCCAGCAGCCTCGCCCGCCCGACTAGCGGATTTTACAATGAGCAGTTCTTC
NA | TRBJ1-5 | NA | TRBV4-2 | CASSQERGPYSNQPQHF | TGTGCCAGCAGCCAAGAGCGGGGCCCATATAGCAATCAGCCCCAGCATTTT
NA | TRBJ1-2 | TRBD1 | TRBV7-9 | CASSLGRQGIHYGYTF | TGTGCCAGCAGCTTAGGGAGACAGGGGATTCACTATGGCTACACCTTC
NA | TRBJ2-4 | NA | TRBV6-6 | CASTNPGGENIQYF | TGTGCCAGCACCAACCCTGGGGGCGAAAACATTCAGTACTTC
NA | TRBJ2-5 | NA | TRBV7-2 | CASSLGGLQETQYF | TGTGCCAGCAGCTTAGGGGGACTCCAAGAGACCCAGTACTTC
NA | TRBJ1-2 | NA | TRBV7-9 | CASSLVGSHYGYTF | TGTGCCAGCAGCTTAGTCGGTTCGCACTATGGCTACACCTTC
NA | TRBJ1-2 | NA | TRBV7-3 | CASSFGGDGYTF | TGTGCCAGCAGCTTCGGCGGCGATGGCTACACCTTC
once | TRBJ1-3 | TRBD1 | TRBV19 | CASSGTGSGNTIYF | TGTGCCAGTAGTGGGACAGGGTCTGGAAACACCATATATTTT
once | TRBJ1-1 | NA | TRBV2 | CASSPPWEGLEAFF | TGTGCCAGCAGTCCCCCTTGGGAGGGACTTGAAGCTTTCTTT
NA | TRBJ1-2 | NA | TRBV30 | CIIASNYGYTF | TGTATTATAGCTTCTAACTATGGCTACACCTTC
once | TRBJ1-5 | NA | TRBV19 | CASIYDSRIDQPQHF | TGTGCCAGTATTTACGACAGCCGGATAGATCAGCCCCAGCATTTT
NA | TRBJ2-3 | NA | TRBV19 | CASKSFSGRDADTQYF | TGTGCCAGTAAATCCTTTAGTGGGCGGGACGCAGATACGCAGTATTTT
NA | TRBJ2-3 | NA | TRBV7-3 | CASSLSGGTDTQYF | TGTGCCAGCAGCTTATCCGGGGGCACAGATACGCAGTATTTT
NA | TRBJ1-3 | NA | TRBV6-1 | CASSEQRNTIYF | TGTGCCAGCAGTGAACAAAGAAACACCATATATTTT
NA | TRBJ1-4 | NA | TRBV18 | CASSRGEKLFF | TGTGCCAGCTCGCGTGGTGAAAAACTGTTTTTT
NA | TRBJ1-2 | NA | TRBV9 | CASSVEGVGNYGYTF | TGTGCCAGCAGCGTAGAAGGGGTAGGGAACTATGGCTACACCTTC
NA | TRBJ1-5 | TRBD1 | TRBV18 | CASSPGQGGQPQHF | TGTGCCAGCTCACCCGGACAGGGAGGCCAGCCCCAGCATTTT
NA | TRBJ1-4 | TRBD1 | TRBV7-9 | CASSFEGTAEKLFF | TGTGCCAGCAGCTTTGAAGGGACAGCTGAAAAACTGTTTTTT
NA | TRBJ2-1 | TRBD2 | TRBV4-3 | CASSLERGGANEQFF | TGCGCCAGCAGCCTGGAGCGGGGGGGGGCAAATGAGCAGTTCTTC
NA | TRBJ2-7 | NA | TRBV7-3 | CASSLTPAVSLREQYF | TGTGCCAGCAGCTTAACGCCAGCGGTGTCGCTACGGGAGCAGTACTTC
NA | TRBJ1-2 | NA | TRBV9 | CASSVVGQPGYTF | TGTGCCAGCAGCGTAGTCGGACAGCCTGGCTACACCTTC
NA | TRBJ1-1 | NA | TRBV29-1 | CSVEREATEAFF | TGCAGCGTTGAGAGGGAAGCCACTGAAGCTTTCTTT
NA | TRBJ1-1 | NA | TRBV18 | CASSQNLIRGEAEAFF | TGTGCCAGCTCACAAAATTTAATCCGGGGGGAAGCTGAAGCTTTCTTT
NA | TRBJ1-5 | TRBD1 | TRBV4-2 | CASSQEQGAPTQPQHF | TGTGCCAGCAGCCAAGAACAGGGGGCTCCCACTCAGCCCCAGCATTTT
once | TRBJ2-1 | NA | TRBV15 | CATSRPTATTAGGEQFF | TGTGCCACCAGCAGACCCACAGCAACCACAGCCGGGGGTGAGCAGTTCTTC
few | TRBJ1-5 | NA | TRBV19 | CASSIGPNRRGINQPQHF | TGTGCCAGTAGTATAGGCCCCAACAGGAGAGGCATCAATCAGCCCCAGCATTTT
NA | TRBJ2-7 | NA | TRBV10-3 | CAISAVTVPHEQYF | TGTGCCATCAGTGCAGTGACAGTACCTCACGAGCAGTACTTC
once | TRBJ2-3 | TRBD2 | TRBV7-8 | CASSAHHLAGGRRGTDTQYF | TGTGCCAGCAGCGCCCACCACCTAGCGGGGGGCCGCCGGGGGACAGATACGCAGTATTTT
NA | TRBJ2-7 | TRBD1 | TRBV2 | CAGTGEEGYEQYF | TGTGCCGGAACAGGGGAAGAGGGCTACGAGCAGTACTTC
NA | TRBJ2-7 | TRBD1 | TRBV18 | CASSITGGYEQYF | TGTGCCAGCTCTATCACAGGGGGCTACGAGCAGTACTTC
NA | TRBJ2-7 | NA | TRBV27 | CARPGIYEQYF | TGTGCCAGGCCCGGGATATACGAGCAGTACTTC
NA | TRBJ2-7 | NA | TRBV5-6 | CASSFRGTGLYEQYF | TGTGCCAGCAGCTTTAGGGGCACAGGGCTCTACGAGCAGTACTTC
NA | TRBJ1-5 | NA | TRBV19 | CASSMGGSSNQPQHF | TGTGCCAGTAGTATGGGGGGGAGTAGCAATCAGCCCCAGCATTTT